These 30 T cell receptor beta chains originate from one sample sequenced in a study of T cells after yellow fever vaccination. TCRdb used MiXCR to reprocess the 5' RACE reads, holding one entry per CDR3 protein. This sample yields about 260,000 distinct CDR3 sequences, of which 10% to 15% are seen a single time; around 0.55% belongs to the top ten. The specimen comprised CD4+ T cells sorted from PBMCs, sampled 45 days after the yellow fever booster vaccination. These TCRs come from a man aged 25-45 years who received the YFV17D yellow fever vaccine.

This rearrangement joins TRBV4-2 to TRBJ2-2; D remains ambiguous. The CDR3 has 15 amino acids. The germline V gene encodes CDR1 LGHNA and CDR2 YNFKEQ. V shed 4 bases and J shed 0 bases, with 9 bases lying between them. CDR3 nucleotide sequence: TGTGCCAGCAGCCCTCTACTCGCGAACACCGGGGAGCTGTTTTTT. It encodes CASSPLLANTGELFF.

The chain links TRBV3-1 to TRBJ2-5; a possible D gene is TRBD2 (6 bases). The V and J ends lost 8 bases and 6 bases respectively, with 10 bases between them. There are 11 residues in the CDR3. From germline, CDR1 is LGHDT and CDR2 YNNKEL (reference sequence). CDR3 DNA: TGTGCCAGCTATAGCGGAAAGACCCAGTACTTC. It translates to CASYSGKTQYF.

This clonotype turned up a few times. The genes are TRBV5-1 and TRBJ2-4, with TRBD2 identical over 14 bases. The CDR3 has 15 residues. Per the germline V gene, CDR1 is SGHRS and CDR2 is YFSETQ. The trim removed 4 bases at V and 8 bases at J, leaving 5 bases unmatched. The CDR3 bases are TGCGCCAGCAGCCCCACGACTAGCGGGGGGGACATTCAGTACTTC. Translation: CASSPTTSGGDIQYF.

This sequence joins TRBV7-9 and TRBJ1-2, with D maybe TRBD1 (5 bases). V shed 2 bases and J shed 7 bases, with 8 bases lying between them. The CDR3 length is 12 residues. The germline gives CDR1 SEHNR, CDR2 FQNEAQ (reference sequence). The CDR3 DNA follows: TGTGCCAGCAGCTTATCAGGGATTGGCTACACCTTC. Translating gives CASSLSGIGYTF.

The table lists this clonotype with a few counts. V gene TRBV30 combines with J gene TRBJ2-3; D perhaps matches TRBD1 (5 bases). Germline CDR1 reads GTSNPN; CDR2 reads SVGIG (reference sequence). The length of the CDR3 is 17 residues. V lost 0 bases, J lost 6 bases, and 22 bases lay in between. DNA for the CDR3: TGTGCCTGGAGTGTACCTAAACAGGCCACCCGTAAGGATACGCAGTATTTT. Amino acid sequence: CAWSVPKQATRKDTQYF.

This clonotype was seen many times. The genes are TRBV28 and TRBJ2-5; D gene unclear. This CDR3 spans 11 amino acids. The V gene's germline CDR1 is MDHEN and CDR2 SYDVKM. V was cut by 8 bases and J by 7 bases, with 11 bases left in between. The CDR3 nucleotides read TGTGCCAGCGGTTCCTACCGGACCCAGTACTTC. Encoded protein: CASGSYRTQYF.

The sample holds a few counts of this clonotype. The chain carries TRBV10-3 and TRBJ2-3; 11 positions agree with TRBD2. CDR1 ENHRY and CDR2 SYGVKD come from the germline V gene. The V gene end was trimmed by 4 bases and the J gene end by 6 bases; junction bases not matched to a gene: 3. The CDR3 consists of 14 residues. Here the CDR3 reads CAISATSGTDTQYF. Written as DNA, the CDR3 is TGTGCCATCAGTGCGACTAGCGGGACGGATACGCAGTATTTT.

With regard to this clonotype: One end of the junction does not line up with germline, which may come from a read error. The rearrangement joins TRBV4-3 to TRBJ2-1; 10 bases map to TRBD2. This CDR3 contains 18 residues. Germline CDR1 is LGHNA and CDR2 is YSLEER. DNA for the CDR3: TGCGCCAGCACCCAAGAAACGGGAGCGGGAGGGCGAATTAGTCATCAGTTCTTC. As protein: CASTQETGAGGRISHQFF.

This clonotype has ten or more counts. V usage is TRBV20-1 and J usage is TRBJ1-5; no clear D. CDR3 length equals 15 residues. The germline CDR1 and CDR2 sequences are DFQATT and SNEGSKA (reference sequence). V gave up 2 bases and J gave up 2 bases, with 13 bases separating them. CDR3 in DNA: TGCAGTGCTAGAAGTCCCACGATAGGCAATCAGCCCCAGCATTTT. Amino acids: CSARSPTIGNQPQHF.

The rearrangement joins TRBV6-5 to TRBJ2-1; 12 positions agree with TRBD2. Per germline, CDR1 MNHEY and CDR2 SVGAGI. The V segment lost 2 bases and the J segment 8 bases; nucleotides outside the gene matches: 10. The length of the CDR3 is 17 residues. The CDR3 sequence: CASSYPQTSGSPYEQFF. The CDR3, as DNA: TGTGCCAGCAGTTACCCCCAGACTAGCGGGAGTCCTTATGAGCAGTTCTTC.

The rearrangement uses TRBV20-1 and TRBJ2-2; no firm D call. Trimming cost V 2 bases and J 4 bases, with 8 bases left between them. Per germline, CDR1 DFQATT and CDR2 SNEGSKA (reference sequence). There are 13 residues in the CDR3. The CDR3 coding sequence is TGCAGTGCTAGATGGCCGTTCACCGGGGAGCTGTTTTTT. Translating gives CSARWPFTGELFF.

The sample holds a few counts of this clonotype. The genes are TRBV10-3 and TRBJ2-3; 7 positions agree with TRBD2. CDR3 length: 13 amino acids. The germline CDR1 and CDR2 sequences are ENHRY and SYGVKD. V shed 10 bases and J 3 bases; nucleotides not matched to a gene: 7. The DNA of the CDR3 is TGTGCCACCCACCCGGGAGGAACAGATACGCAGTATTTT. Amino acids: CATHPGGTDTQYF.

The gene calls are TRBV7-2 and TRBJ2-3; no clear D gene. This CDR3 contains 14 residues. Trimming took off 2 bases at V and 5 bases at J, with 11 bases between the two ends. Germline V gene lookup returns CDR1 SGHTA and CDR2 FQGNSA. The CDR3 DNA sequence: TGTGCCAGCAGCTTAATCGGTGTCAGAGATACGCAGTATTTT. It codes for CASSLIGVRDTQYF.

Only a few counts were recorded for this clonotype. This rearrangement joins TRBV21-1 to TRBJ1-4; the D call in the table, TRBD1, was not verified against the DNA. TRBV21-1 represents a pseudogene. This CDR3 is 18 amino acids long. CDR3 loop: CASSKPGIDEATNEKLFF. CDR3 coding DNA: TGTGCCAGCAGCAAGCCCGGGATCGATGAAGCAACTAATGAAAAACTGTTTTTT.

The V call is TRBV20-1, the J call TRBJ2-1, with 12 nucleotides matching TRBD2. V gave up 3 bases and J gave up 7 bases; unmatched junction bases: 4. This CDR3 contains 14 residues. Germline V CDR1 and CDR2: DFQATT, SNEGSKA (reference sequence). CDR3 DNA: TGCAGTGCTAGTCTAGCGGGAGGGGAGAATGAGCAGTTCTTC. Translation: CSASLAGGENEQFF.

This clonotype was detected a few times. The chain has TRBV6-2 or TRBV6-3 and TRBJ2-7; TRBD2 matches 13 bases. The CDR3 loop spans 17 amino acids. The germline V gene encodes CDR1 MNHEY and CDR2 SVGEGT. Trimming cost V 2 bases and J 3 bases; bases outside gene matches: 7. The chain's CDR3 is CASSYTLGTSGIYEQYF. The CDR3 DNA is TGTGCCAGCAGTTACACGCTGGGGACTAGCGGGATCTACGAGCAGTACTTC.

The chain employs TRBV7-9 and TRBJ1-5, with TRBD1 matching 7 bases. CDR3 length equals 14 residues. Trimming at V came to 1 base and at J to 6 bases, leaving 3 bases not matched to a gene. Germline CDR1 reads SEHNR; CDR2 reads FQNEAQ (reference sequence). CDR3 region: CASSLGQGPQPQHF. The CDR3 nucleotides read TGTGCCAGCAGCTTAGGACAGGGCCCTCAGCCCCAGCATTTT.

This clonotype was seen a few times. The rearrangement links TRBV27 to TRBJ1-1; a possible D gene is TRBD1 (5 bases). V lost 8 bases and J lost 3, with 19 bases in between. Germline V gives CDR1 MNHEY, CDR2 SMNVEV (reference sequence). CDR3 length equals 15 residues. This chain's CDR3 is CASADWWGEDTEAFF. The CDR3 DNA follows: TGTGCCAGCGCGGACTGGTGGGGGGAGGACACTGAAGCTTTCTTT.

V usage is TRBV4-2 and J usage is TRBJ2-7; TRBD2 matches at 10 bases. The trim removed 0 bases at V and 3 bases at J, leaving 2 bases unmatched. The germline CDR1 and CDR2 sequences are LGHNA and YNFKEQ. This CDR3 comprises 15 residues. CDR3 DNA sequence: TGTGCCAGCAGCCAAGAAGGGACTAGCGTCTACGAGCAGTACTTC. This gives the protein CASSQEGTSVYEQYF.

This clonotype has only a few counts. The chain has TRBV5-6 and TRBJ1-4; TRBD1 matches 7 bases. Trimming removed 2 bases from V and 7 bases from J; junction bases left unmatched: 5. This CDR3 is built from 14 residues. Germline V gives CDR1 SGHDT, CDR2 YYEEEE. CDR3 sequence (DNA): TGTGCCAGCAGCTTACAGGGGCGAGTTGAAAAACTGTTTTTT. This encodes CASSLQGRVEKLFF.

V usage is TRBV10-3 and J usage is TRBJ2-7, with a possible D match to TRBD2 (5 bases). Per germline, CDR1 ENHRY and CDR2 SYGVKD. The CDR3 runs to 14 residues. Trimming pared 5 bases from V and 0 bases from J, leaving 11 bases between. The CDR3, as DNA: TGTGCCATCAGTACCTACCGGGACTCCTACGAGCAGTACTTC. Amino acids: CAISTYRDSYEQYF.

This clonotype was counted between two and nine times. The CDR3 sequence: CASSLGQGIAYNEQFF. The CDR3 DNA sequence: TGTGCCAGCAGCTTGGGACAGGGGATAGCATACAATGAGCAGTTCTTC. The chain recombines TRBV5-5 with TRBJ2-1, with 8 bases matching TRBD1. J gave up 4 bases and V 0 bases, and 6 bases lay outside the gene matches. Germline V lookup: CDR1 SGHKS, CDR2 YYEKEE (reference sequence). The CDR3 is made up of 16 amino acids.

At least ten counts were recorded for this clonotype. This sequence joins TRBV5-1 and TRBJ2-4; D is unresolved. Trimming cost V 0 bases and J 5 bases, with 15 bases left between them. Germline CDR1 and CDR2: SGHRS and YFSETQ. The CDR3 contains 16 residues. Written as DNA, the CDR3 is TGCGCCAGCAGCTTGGCCTTGGATGGTCAGCAAAACATTCAGTACTTC. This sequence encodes CASSLALDGQQNIQYF.

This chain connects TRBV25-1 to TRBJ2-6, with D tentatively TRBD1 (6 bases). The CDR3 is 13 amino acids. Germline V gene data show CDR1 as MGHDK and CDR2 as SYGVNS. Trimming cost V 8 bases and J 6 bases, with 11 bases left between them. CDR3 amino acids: CASAGTSANVLTF. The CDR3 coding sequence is TGTGCCAGCGCCGGGACATCGGCCAACGTCCTGACTTTC.

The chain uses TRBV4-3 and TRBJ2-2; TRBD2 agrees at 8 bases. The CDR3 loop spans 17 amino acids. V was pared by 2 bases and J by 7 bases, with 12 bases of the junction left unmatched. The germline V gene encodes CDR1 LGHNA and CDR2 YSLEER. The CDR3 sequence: CASSQPSYGLAVGELFF. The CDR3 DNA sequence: TGCGCCAGCAGCCAACCTTCCTACGGACTAGCCGTCGGGGAGCTGTTTTTT.

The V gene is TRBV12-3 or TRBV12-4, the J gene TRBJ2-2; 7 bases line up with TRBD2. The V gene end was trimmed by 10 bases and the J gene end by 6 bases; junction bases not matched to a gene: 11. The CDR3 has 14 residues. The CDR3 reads CANSGDGRAGELFF. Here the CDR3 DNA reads TGTGCCAACAGCGGGGACGGGAGAGCCGGGGAGCTGTTTTTT.

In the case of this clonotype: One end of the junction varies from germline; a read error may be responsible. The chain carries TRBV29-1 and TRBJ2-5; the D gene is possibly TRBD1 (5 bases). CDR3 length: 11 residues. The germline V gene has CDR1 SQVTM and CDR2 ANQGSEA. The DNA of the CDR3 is TGCAGCGTCGAAGGGGTAGAGACCCAGTACTTC. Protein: CSVEGVETQYF.

The CDR3 spells CASRVTAAGANVLTF. In DNA, the CDR3 is TGTGCCTCGCGAGTCACAGCTGCTGGGGCCAACGTCCTGACTTTC. V gene TRBV18 combines with J gene TRBJ2-6; no firm D call. The germline V gene has CDR1 KGHSH and CDR2 LQKENI. The CDR3 is made up of 15 amino acids. V was pared by 11 bases and J by 2 bases, with 16 bases between.

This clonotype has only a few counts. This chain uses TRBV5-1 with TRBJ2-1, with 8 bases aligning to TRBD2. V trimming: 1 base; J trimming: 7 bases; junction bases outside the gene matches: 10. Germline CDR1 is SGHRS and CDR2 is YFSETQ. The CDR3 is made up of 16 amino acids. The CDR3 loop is CASSLTSGWGDNEQFF. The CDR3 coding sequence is TGCGCCAGCAGCTTGACTAGCGGATGGGGGGATAATGAGCAGTTCTTC. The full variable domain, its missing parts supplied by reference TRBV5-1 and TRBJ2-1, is KAGVTQTPRYLIKTRGQQVTLSCSPISGHRSVSWYQQTPGQGLQFLFEYFSETQRNKGNFPGRFSGRQFSNSRSEMNVSTLELGDSALYLCASSLTSGWGDNEQFFGPGTRLTVL.

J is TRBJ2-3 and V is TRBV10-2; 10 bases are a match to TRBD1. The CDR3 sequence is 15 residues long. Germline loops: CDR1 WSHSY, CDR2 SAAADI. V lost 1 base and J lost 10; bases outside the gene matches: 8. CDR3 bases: TGCGCCAGCAGTGAGTTCGACAGGGGGCCTCCCGCGCAGTATTTT. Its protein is CASSEFDRGPPAQYF.